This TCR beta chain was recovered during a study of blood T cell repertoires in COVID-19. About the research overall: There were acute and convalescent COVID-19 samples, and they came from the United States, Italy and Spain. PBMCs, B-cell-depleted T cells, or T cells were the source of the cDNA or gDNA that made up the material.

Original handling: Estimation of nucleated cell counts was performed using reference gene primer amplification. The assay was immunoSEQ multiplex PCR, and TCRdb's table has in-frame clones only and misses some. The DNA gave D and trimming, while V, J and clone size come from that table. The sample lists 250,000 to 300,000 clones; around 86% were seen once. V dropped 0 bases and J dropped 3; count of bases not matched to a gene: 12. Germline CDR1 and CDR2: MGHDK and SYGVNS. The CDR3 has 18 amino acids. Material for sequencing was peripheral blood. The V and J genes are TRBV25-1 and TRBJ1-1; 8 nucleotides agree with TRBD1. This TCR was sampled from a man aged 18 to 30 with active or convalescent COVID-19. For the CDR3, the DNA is TGTGCCAGCAGTGAATACCTGACAGGGGAGTTTGGTGACACTGAAGCTTTCTTT. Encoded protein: CASSEYLTGEFGDTEAFF.